This T cell receptor beta chain was identified during a study of blood T cell repertoires in COVID-19. Overall study: Whether acute or convalescent, the COVID-19 samples came from the United States, Italy and Spain. Sources were T cells, B-cell-depleted T cells, or PBMCs; the material itself was cDNA or gDNA.

This CDR3 spans 15 amino acids. The junction had 4 bases not matched to a gene; V was cut back by 0 bases and J by 6 bases. Germline V gene lookup returns CDR1 MGHRA and CDR2 YSYEKL. Per the authors' pipeline: The authors estimated nucleated cell counts from reference gene primer amplification. This table comes from immunoSEQ multiplex PCR, and its TCRdb copy is limited to in-frame clones, with some not included. D and trimming come from the DNA, and the V and J calls and clone size come from that table. The data contain about 26,000 clones, around nine tenths of them singletons. The origin of this receptor is a man in his 70s with active COVID-19. This chain links TRBV4-1 with TRBJ1-5; 8 bases align to TRBD1. Sequencing was done on a sample of peripheral blood. CDR3 region: CASSQDRGLSQPQHF. The DNA of the CDR3 is TGCGCCAGCAGCCAAGACAGGGGGCTGAGTCAGCCCCAGCATTTT.